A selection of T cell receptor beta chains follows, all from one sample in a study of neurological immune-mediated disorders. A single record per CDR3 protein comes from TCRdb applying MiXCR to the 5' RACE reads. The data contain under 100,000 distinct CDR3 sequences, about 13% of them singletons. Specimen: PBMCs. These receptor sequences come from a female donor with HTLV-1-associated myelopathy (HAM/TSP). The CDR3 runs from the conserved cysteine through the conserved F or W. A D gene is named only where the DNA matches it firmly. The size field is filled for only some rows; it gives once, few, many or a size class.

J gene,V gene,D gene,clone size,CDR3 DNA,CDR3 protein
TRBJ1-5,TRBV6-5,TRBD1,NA,TGTGCCAGCAGTTACTCGGGGACAGGGCCGTTCTATAGCAATCAGCCCCAGCATTTT,CASSYSGTGPFYSNQPQHF
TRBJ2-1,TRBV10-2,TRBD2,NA,TGCGCCAGCAGGGCGGGGGGGCGTTCCAATGAGCAGTTCTTC,CASRAGGRSNEQFF
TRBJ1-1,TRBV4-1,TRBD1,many,TGCGCCAGCAGCCAAGGGGACAGAGACACTGAAGCTTTCTTT,CASSQGDRDTEAFF
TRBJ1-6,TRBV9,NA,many,TGTGCCAGCAGCGGGGGAAGACACCGGGCGGGTAATTCACCCCTCCACTTT,CASSGGRHRAGNSPLHF
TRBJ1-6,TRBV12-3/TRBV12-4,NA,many,TGTGCCAGCAGTTTAGTGGCCGGGGGACCTCATTCACCCCTCCACTTT,CASSLVAGGPHSPLHF
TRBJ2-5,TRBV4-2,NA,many,TGTGCCAGCAGCCAAGGGACAGCCAGAACTCAAGAGACCCAGTACTTC,CASSQGTARTQETQYF
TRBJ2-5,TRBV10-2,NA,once,TGCGCCAGCAGTGGAACAGGGTTTCAAGAGACCCAGTACTTC,CASSGTGFQETQYF
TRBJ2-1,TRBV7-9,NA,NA,TGTGCCAGCAGCCTCCTACAGGATGAGCAGTTCTTC,CASSLLQDEQFF
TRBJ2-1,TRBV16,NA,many,TGTGCCAGCAGCCAGGGCGGGGAACCTGTCAATGAGCAGTTCTTC,CASSQGGEPVNEQFF
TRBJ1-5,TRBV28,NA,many,TGTGCCAGTGATTTGGTGGGCAATCAGCCCCAGCATTTT,CASDLVGNQPQHF
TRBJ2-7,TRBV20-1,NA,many,TGCAGTCTAGGCGGGGACCCCTACGAGCAGTACTTC,CSLGGDPYEQYF
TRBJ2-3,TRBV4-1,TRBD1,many,TGCGCCAGCAGCCAAGGGGACAGCTGGGATACGCAGTATTTT,CASSQGDSWDTQYF
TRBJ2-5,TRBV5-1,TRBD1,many,TGCGCCAGCAGCGTCCAGGGACAGCTCCAAGAGACCCAGTACTTC,CASSVQGQLQETQYF
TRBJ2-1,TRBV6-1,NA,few,TGTGCCAGCAGTGAGCGGGGGCCCCCATACAATGAGCAGTTCTTC,CASSERGPPYNEQFF
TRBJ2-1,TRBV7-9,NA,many,TGTGCCAGCAGCTTACAAGGAGGGTACAATGAGCAGTTCTTC,CASSLQGGYNEQFF
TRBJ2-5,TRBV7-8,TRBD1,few,TGTGCCAGCAGCTTAGGATCTACAGGGGGCCAGACCCAGTACTTC,CASSLGSTGGQTQYF
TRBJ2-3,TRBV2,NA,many,TGTGCCAGCAGGGGCGGGGCCCCCATGAATACGCAGTATTTT,CASRGGAPMNTQYF
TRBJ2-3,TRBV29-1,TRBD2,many,TGCAGCGTTTTGAGCGGGGGGTGGGGAGATACGCAGTATTTT,CSVLSGGWGDTQYF
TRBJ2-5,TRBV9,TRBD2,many,TGTGCCAGCACCCCCGGGAGCGGGGGAACCCAGTACTTC,CASTPGSGGTQYF
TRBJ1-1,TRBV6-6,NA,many,TGTGCCAGCAGTGCATCCCCCGCGGGTTGGACTGAAGCTTTCTTT,CASSASPAGWTEAFF
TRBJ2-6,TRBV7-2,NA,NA,TGTGCCAGCAGCTTATGGTTGTCTGGGGCCAACGTCCTGACTTTC,CASSLWLSGANVLTF
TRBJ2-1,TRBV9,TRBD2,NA,TGTGCCAGCAGCGTAGTTGGGGAGGGTTTATACAATGAGCAGTTCTTC,CASSVVGEGLYNEQFF
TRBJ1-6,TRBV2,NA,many,TGTGCCAGCAGTGAAGAGGCAATGGCCCTTCGATCACCCCTCCACTTT,CASSEEAMALRSPLHF
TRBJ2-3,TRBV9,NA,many,TGTGCCAGCAGCGCCATATTGACAGATACGCAGTATTTT,CASSAILTDTQYF
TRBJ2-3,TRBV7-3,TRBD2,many,TGTGCCAGCAGCTTAGGCCCTACCGGGGGGTACACAGATACGCAGTATTTT,CASSLGPTGGYTDTQYF
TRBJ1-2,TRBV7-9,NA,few,TGTGCCAGCAGCTCGGACAGTAAGGGGCCGGCTGGCTACACCTTC,CASSSDSKGPAGYTF
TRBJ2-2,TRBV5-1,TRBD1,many,TGCGCCAGCAGCTGGAACCGACAGGGGAACACCGGGGAGCTGTTTTTT,CASSWNRQGNTGELFF
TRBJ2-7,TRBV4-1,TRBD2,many,TGCGCCAGCAGCCAGGAGAGCGGGACCTACGAGCAGTACTTC,CASSQESGTYEQYF
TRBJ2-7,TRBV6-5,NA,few,TGTGCCAGCAGTTACGGTCGGGGCTACGAGCAGTACTTC,CASSYGRGYEQYF
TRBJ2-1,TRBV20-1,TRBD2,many,TGCAGTGCTAGACGCGGGGGGGCTTTCGATGAGCAGTTCTTC,CSARRGGAFDEQFF
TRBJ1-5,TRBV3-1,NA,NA,TGTTCCAGCAGCCAATGGGCAAATAGCAATCAGCCCCAGCATTTT,CSSSQWANSNQPQHF
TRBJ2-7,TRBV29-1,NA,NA,TGCAGCGTTGGGACCTCCTACGAGCAGTACTTC,CSVGTSYEQYF
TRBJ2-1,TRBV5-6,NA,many,TGTGCCAGCAGCTCGGTTCGCGCAGCACAGTTCTTC,CASSSVRAAQFF
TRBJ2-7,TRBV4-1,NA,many,TGCGCCAGCAGCCAGCAGGCTAGCTCCTACGAGCAGTACTTC,CASSQQASSYEQYF
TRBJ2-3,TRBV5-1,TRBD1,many,TGCGCCAGCACCCCCCGGACAGGGGGCGTGGATACGCAGTATTTT,CASTPRTGGVDTQYF
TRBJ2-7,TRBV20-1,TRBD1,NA,TGCAGTGCTAGAGAAACCGGGACAGCCTTCTACGAGCAGTACTTC,CSARETGTAFYEQYF
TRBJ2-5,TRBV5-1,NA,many,TGCGCCAGCAGCTTGGAAGGCAGAGGGGAGACCCAGTACTTC,CASSLEGRGETQYF
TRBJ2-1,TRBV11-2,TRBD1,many,TGTGCCAGCAGCCCCGGGACAGGGTCGTTCTTC,CASSPGTGSFF
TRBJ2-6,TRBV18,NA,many,TGTGCCAGCTCACCCGTCGGCCTCTCTGGGGCCAACGTCCTGACTTTC,CASSPVGLSGANVLTF
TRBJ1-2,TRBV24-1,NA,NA,TGTGCCACCGAGTTTCCCCGGAACTATGGCTACACCTTC,CATEFPRNYGYTF
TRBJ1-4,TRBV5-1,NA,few,TGCGCCAGCAGCTTGGGACCGACTAATGAAAAACTGTTTTTT,CASSLGPTNEKLFF
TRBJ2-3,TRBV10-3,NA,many,TGTGCCACACGGGCGCGCGACAGTCACACAGATACGCAGTATTTT,CATRARDSHTDTQYF
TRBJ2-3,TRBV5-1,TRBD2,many,TGCGCCAGCAGCTGGAGCGGCGCGGGGGGACTCACAGATACGCAGTATTTT,CASSWSGAGGLTDTQYF
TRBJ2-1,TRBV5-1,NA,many,TGCGCCAGCAGCTCCTACGAGAGTCACTCCTACAATGAGCAGTTCTTC,CASSSYESHSYNEQFF
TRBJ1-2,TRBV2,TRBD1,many,TGTGCCAGCAGCCTTTACAGGGGGAAAAAAAGTGGCTACACCTTC,CASSLYRGKKSGYTF
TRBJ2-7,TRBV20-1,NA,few,TGCAGTGCTAAGGGCCTCTTCCACATCGAGCAGTACTTC,CSAKGLFHIEQYF
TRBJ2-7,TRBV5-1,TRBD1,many,TGCGCCAGCAGCTTCGACAGGGGGCCCTACGAGCAGTACTTC,CASSFDRGPYEQYF
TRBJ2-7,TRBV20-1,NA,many,TGCAGTGCGTGGGACAACCAGGCCTACGAGCAGTACTTC,CSAWDNQAYEQYF
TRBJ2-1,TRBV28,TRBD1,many,TGTGCCACCGGCCCCGGGACAGCCATATACAATGAGCAGTTCTTC,CATGPGTAIYNEQFF
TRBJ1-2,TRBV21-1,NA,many,TGTGCCAGCAGCGGACAGGGGGCGATTTCGGGTGGCTACACCTTC,CASSGQGAISGGYTF
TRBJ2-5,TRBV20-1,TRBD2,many,TGCAGTGCTGAGGCTAGCGGAAAAGAGACCCAGTACTTC,CSAEASGKETQYF
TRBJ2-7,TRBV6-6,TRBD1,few,TGTGCCAGCGGACAGGGGACCCACGAGCAGTACTTC,CASGQGTHEQYF
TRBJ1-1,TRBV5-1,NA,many,TGCGCCAGCAGCTTGTTAACAGCGAACACTGAAGCTTTCTTT,CASSLLTANTEAFF
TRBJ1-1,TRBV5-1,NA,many,TGCGCCAGCAGCGTTCAAGGGTTGGGCGCTGAAGCTTTCTTT,CASSVQGLGAEAFF